This TCR beta chain originates from a study of T-cell reconstitution after alpha-beta-depleted transplantation in children. Points from the study as a whole: The main origin of T-cell counts and diversity one year after transplant was newly produced T cells. Roughly two months post-transplant, alpha-beta T cells reportedly originated from several hundred graft clones that had expanded. Recipient T cells and thymic progenitors that survived gave rise to the high TCRbeta diversity observed at day 60 in some patients.

Germline V gene data show CDR1 as LGHNA and CDR2 as YNFKEQ. There are 16 residues in the CDR3. V lost 1 base and J lost 2, with 15 bases in between. Concerning this clonotype: Its target is not known.

It was with unique molecular identifiers that the TCRbeta library was prepared. One entry per CDR3 protein results from TCRdb running MiXCR on the PCR reads. The data show 700,000 to 950,000 distinct CDR3 sequences, 16% seen once. The sequence came from a male patient younger than 18 who had a stem cell transplant for acute lymphoblastic leukemia, so the T cells may come from the graft donor. This chain uses TRBV4-2 with TRBJ2-7, with D possibly matching TRBD2 (7 bases). The sequencing here drew on PBMCs, mostly from graft donor cells, taken 360 days after TCRalphabeta/CD19-depleted stem cell transplant. The CDR3 spells CASSQAGGRDTYEQYF. As DNA, the CDR3 is TGTGCCAGCAGCCAAGCCGGGGGGCGGGATACCTACGAGCAGTACTTC.